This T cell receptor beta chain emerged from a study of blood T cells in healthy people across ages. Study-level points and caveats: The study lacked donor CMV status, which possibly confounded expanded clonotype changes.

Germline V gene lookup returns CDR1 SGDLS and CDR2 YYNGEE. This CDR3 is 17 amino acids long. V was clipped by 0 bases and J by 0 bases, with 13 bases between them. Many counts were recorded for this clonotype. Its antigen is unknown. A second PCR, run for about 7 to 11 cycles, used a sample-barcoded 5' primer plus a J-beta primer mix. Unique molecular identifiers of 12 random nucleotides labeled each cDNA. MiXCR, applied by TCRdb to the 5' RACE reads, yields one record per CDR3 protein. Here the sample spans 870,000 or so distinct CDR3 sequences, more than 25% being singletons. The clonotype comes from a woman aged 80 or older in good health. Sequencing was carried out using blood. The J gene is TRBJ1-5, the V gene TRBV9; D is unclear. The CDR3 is CASSVVHVVDSNQPQHF. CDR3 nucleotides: TGTGCCAGCAGCGTAGTCCACGTCGTGGATAGCAATCAGCCCCAGCATTTT.